The clone carrying this T cell receptor (beta chain) was counted a single time. This entry belongs to a study of Ad26.COV2.S vaccination and SARS-CoV-2 variants. Germline V gene sequence: CDR1 SGHRS, CDR2 YFSETQ. With 4 bases removed from V and 0 bases from J, the gap between germline ends came to 10 bases. The CDR3 runs 14 residues. Sequenced by immunoSEQ multiplex PCR; TCRdb stores in-frame clones only, minus some. The data show hundreds of thousands of clones, 89% seen once. As for treatment: about 20 received Ad26.COV2.S at low or high dose, single or two shots; about 5 received placebo; per-sample allocation not given. Day 63 after the first vaccine or placebo injection was the time point for sampling.

The specimen comprised peripheral blood, sampled in a trial of Ad26.COV2.S vaccine versus placebo. This chain connects TRBV5-1 to TRBJ2-5, with D hard to call. The clonotype originates from a person between 18 and 59 years old who received the Ad26.COV2.S COVID-19 vaccine or a placebo. CDR3 in DNA: TGCGCCAGCAGCCCAGGTAGTCACCAAGAGACCCAGTACTTC. The encoded protein is CASSPGSHQETQYF.